This T cell receptor beta chain stems from a study of T cells in Graves' hyperthyroidism and ophthalmopathy. Study-wide findings and caveats: Most clonotypes that expanded in the thyroid above 0.001 also showed up in blood.

This clonotype was counted many times. Its matching antigen is unknown. Trimming at V came to 9 bases and at J to 6 bases, leaving 16 bases not matched to a gene. The CDR3 sequence is 16 residues long. CDR1 is MNHEY and CDR2 is SVGEGT in the germline V gene. In patients aged 18 to 65, hyperthyroidism was newly diagnosed, with duration under 2 months. Exclusion followed for patients with uncontrolled infection, other autoimmune disease, pregnancy or lactation. Using RNA transcripts as the source, TCR beta CDR3 regions were amplified. HTBI primers drove first-round RT-PCR of the TCR CDR3. TCRdb reprocessed the multiplex PCR reads via MiXCR and lists one record per CDR3 protein. This table has under 300,000 distinct CDR3 sequences, 25% appearing once.

Sequencing was done on a sample of blood. The gene calls are TRBV6-2 or TRBV6-3 and TRBJ1-2; TRBD1 matches 10 bases. This clonotype was sampled from a man aged 40-50 years with Graves' hyperthyroidism that later progressed to Graves' ophthalmopathy. For the CDR3, the DNA is TGTGCCAGTCAAAGGACAGGGGGTATAACGGTGGATGGCTACACCTTC. Encoded protein: CASQRTGGITVDGYTF.